The present T cell receptor (beta chain) was sequenced within a study of cytomegalovirus exposure and HLA in healthy donors. CDR1 is SNHLY and CDR2 is FYNNEI in the germline V gene. The V and J ends lost 5 bases and 2 bases, in that order; junction bases with no gene match: 4. This CDR3 is built from 14 residues. Generated by immunoSEQ multiplex PCR, the TCRdb table keeps only in-frame clones and is missing some. The table shows some 170,000 clones, with about 90% occurring only once. The sequenced sample was PBMCs. The receptor was derived from a woman in her late teens or twenties in good health and CMV-seropositive. This chain links TRBV2 with TRBJ1-1; 8 nucleotides agree with TRBD1. CDR3 sequence reads: CASSPGQGNTEAFF. The CDR3 DNA reads as TGTGCCAGCAGTCCCGGACAGGGTAACACTGAAGCTTTCTTT.